The clone carrying this T cell receptor beta chain was seen only a few times. Antigen: not known. TCRdb re-called the 5' RACE reads with MiXCR, one entry per CDR3 protein. The sample contains 500,000 or so distinct CDR3 sequences, approximately 5% of which appear only once. The record originates from a study of CD8 T cells in ankylosing spondylitis. Study-wide results and limits: Seven or eight highly homologous variants made up a TCR beta motif, and this motif appeared characteristic of ankylosing spondylitis blood.

Trimming took 6 bases from V and 2 from J, leaving 7 bases between them. This CDR3 has 12 residues. CDR1 is SQVTM and CDR2 is ANQGSEA in the germline V gene. Sequencing was performed on blood, either unsorted or a sorted T cell fraction (not recorded which). This TCR was sampled from a male donor with ankylosing spondylitis. This chain uses TRBV29-1 with TRBJ1-4, with D hard to call. The CDR3 spells CSVQITNEKLFF. CDR3 bases: TGCAGCGTCCAAATTACTAATGAAAAACTGTTTTTT.